These 29 T cell receptor beta chains were all obtained from the same sample, sequenced in a study of vaccination and CD4 T cells after COVID-19. TCRdb reanalysed the PCR reads using MiXCR and keeps one entry per CDR3 protein. The sample shows 28,000 or so distinct CDR3 sequences, 50% of them seen only once. Described time point: late sampling 161 to 241 days after vaccination in a few convalescent patients. Here the sequenced sample was CD4+ T cells from blood, taken about 7 months after SARS-CoV-2 vaccination. The receptors here all came from a human donor who had recovered from COVID-19.

V gene TRBV28 combines with J gene TRBJ1-2, with D hard to call. Between the trimmed V and J ends, which lost 2 bases and 4 bases, there was a span of 11 bases. Germline CDR1 is MDHEN and CDR2 is SYDVKM. The CDR3 totals 14 residues. In DNA, the CDR3 is TGTGCCAGCAGTTTAAACCAGGAGGGCTATGGCTACACCTTC. This codes for CASSLNQEGYGYTF.

V usage is TRBV7-9 and J usage is TRBJ1-2; D might be TRBD1 (5 bases). Germline V gene data show CDR1 as SEHNR and CDR2 as FQNEAQ (reference sequence). Between the trimmed V and J ends, which lost 5 bases and 6 bases, there was a span of 10 bases. This CDR3 comprises 12 residues. The CDR3 here is CASSRGPDGYTF. CDR3 coding DNA: TGTGCCAGCAGCCGGGGACCGGATGGCTACACCTTC.

This chain joins TRBV20-1 and TRBJ1-5; D possibly corresponds to TRBD1 (5 bases). The CDR3 is 15 amino acids. Germline CDR1 is DFQATT and CDR2 is SNEGSKA (reference sequence). V lost 0 bases to trimming and J lost 6 bases, with 15 bases between them. Here the CDR3 DNA reads TGCAGTGCTAGAGAGGAGGGGCCTCTGGGTCAGCCCCAGCATTTT. Protein product: CSAREEGPLGQPQHF.

In its sample, this clonotype was seen a few times. The chain is built from TRBV7-9 and TRBJ2-1; no reliable D call. This CDR3 spans 13 amino acids. The V and J ends lost 3 bases and 9 bases respectively, with 12 bases between them. Germline CDR1 and CDR2: SEHNR and FQNEAQ (reference sequence). The CDR3 is CASSLTLVGEQFF. CDR3 coding DNA: TGTGCCAGCAGCTTGACCCTGGTCGGTGAGCAGTTCTTC.

The rearrangement joins TRBV2 to TRBJ2-6; D call uncertain. CDR3 size: 15 residues. In germline, CDR1 is SNHLY, CDR2 FYNNEI. Between the trimmed V and J ends, which lost 7 bases and 0 bases, there was a span of 10 bases. CDR3 nucleotides: TGTGCCAGCAACTCTCTTGGCTCTGGGGCCAACGTCCTGACTTTC. Translation: CASNSLGSGANVLTF. Full variable domain (missing parts from reference TRBV2 and TRBJ2-6): EPEVTQTPSHQVTQMGQEVILRCVPISNHLYFYWYRQILGQKVEFLVSFYNNEISEKSEIFDDQFSVERPDGSNFTLKIRSTKLEDSAMYFCASNSLGSGANVLTFGAGSRLTVL.

V gene TRBV6-1 combines with J gene TRBJ2-7; the match to TRBD1 covers 7 bases. Per germline, CDR1 MNHNS and CDR2 SASEGT. V lost 6 bases to trimming and J lost 5 bases; unmatched junction nucleotides: 7. This CDR3 is 13 amino acids long. CDR3 DNA sequence: TGTGCCAGCAGCAGAACAGGGGAGCACGAGCAGTACTTC. Its protein is CASSRTGEHEQYF.

With respect to this clonotype: One end of the junction fails to match germline, which may point to a read error. The chain uses TRBV7-7 and TRBJ1-5; D not certain. The germline gives CDR1 SSHAT, CDR2 FNYEAQ (reference sequence). The CDR3 runs 13 residues. In nucleotides, the CDR3 is TGTGCTAGCAGCTCGACGCCGGGTCAGCCCCAGCATTTT. Amino acids: CASSSTPGQPQHF.

The rearrangement links TRBV7-6 to TRBJ2-2; 10 positions agree with TRBD2. With 5 bases clipped from V and 5 bases from J, the junction kept 11 bases outside the gene matches. The germline V gene has CDR1 SGHVS and CDR2 FNYEAQ. CDR3 size: 17 residues. The CDR3 here is CASSGHLAGVRTGELFF. In nucleotides, the CDR3 is TGTGCCAGCAGCGGTCACCTAGCGGGAGTGCGGACCGGGGAGCTGTTTTTT.

The V call is TRBV6-1, the J call TRBJ2-1, with 7 bases lining up with TRBD2. After removal of 2 bases from V and 5 bases from J, the junction contained 12 bases not matched to a gene. Germline-derived CDR1 and CDR2 are MNHNS and SASEGT. CDR3 size: 17 residues. The DNA of the CDR3 is TGTGCCAGCAGTGAATACTCCGCCGGGAGGTTAGACAATGAGCAGTTCTTC. This translates into CASSEYSAGRLDNEQFF.

This chain connects TRBV19 to TRBJ2-1, with 14 bases fitting TRBD2. This CDR3 has 18 amino acids. Losses at the gene ends were 4 bases for V and 4 bases for J; bases not matched to a gene: 9. The germline CDR1 and CDR2 sequences are LNHDA and SQIVND (reference sequence). The DNA of the CDR3 is TGTGCCAGTAGTACTGCGGGGACTAGCGGGAGATCATACAATGAGCAGTTCTTC. Translating it yields CASSTAGTSGRSYNEQFF.

The gene calls are TRBV6-6 and TRBJ2-1; D is undetermined. The CDR3 spans 14 residues. Germline values: CDR1 MNHNY, CDR2 SVGAGI (reference sequence). V lost 7 bases to trimming and J lost 4 bases, with 14 bases between them. The chain's CDR3 is CASTISEVYNEQFF. Written as DNA, the CDR3 is TGTGCCAGCACCATATCTGAGGTGTACAATGAGCAGTTCTTC.

This chain links TRBV6-9 with TRBJ1-2; D unresolved. The length of the CDR3 is 15 residues. V dropped 7 bases and J dropped 3 bases, with 18 bases sitting between them. Germline lookup yields CDR1 MNHGY and CDR2 SVAAGI. CDR3 protein: CASTRRPRSYYGYTF. The CDR3 DNA follows: TGTGCCAGCACCCGAAGGCCTCGCTCCTACTATGGCTACACCTTC.

The chain couples TRBV6-1 to TRBJ2-1, with 11 bases that match TRBD2. The CDR3 spans 17 residues. Germline CDR1 reads MNHNS; CDR2 reads SASEGT. V dropped 7 bases and J dropped 6; count of bases not matched to a gene: 14. The CDR3 spells CASILLAGDFWANEQFF. The CDR3 DNA reads TGTGCCAGCATCCTACTAGCGGGAGATTTCTGGGCCAATGAGCAGTTCTTC.

This clonotype was seen only a few times. The CDR3 here is CSAVRLSLTGELFF. The DNA for the CDR3 is TGCAGTGCAGTCCGTCTTTCCCTCACCGGGGAGCTGTTTTTT. The gene calls are TRBV20-1 and TRBJ2-2; no clear D gene. In germline, CDR1 is DFQATT, CDR2 SNEGSKA (reference sequence). This CDR3 region has 14 residues. V lost 6 bases and J lost 4, with 15 bases in between.

V is TRBV27 and J is TRBJ2-7, with TRBD1 identical over 9 bases. J lost 1 base, V lost 3 bases, and 4 bases had no gene match. Per germline, CDR1 MNHEY and CDR2 SMNVEV (reference sequence). This CDR3 has 15 amino acids. The CDR3 DNA follows: TGTGCCAGCAGTTTTTTAGGGACAGGGTCCTACGAGCAGTACTTC. This encodes CASSFLGTGSYEQYF.

The chain uses TRBV6-1 and TRBJ2-7; 10 bases line up with TRBD2. The CDR3 has 15 residues. Germline V gene lookup returns CDR1 MNHNS and CDR2 SASEGT. Losses at the gene ends were 1 base for V and 5 bases for J; bases not matched to a gene: 5. The CDR3 DNA follows: TGTGCCAGCAGTGAAGGGCTAGCGGGAGTAGACGAGCAGTACTTC. It is translated as CASSEGLAGVDEQYF.

This clonotype was observed a handful of times. The chain uses TRBV7-2 and TRBJ2-2; 8 bases fit TRBD2. This CDR3 has 15 residues. The germline CDR1 and CDR2 sequences are SGHTA and FQGNSA. V lost 4 bases and J lost 6; bases outside the gene matches: 7. The CDR3 nucleotides read TGTGCCAGCAGCTCCGGACTAGCATTAGCCGGGGAGCTGTTTTTT. Protein sequence: CASSSGLALAGELFF.

This chain connects TRBV20-1 to TRBJ1-2; 8 bases are shared with TRBD1. V was clipped by 6 bases and J by 2 bases; unmatched bases: 8. Germline V gene sequence: CDR1 DFQATT, CDR2 SNEGSKA (reference sequence). The CDR3 extends over 14 amino acids. For the CDR3, the DNA is TGCAGTGCGCAGGACAGGGTGCGAAACTATGGCTACACCTTC. Its translation: CSAQDRVRNYGYTF.

This clonotype has more than one count but fewer than ten. The V and J genes are TRBV20-1 and TRBJ1-2; 8 bases match TRBD1. Germline V gene data show CDR1 as DFQATT and CDR2 as SNEGSKA (reference sequence). CDR3 length: 12 amino acids. V gave up 7 bases and J gave up 0 bases; unmatched junction bases: 1. CDR3 protein: CSGDRTNYGYTF. The CDR3 DNA follows: TGCAGTGGGGACAGGACTAACTATGGCTACACCTTC.

The genes are TRBV15 and TRBJ2-7, with TRBD1 as a possible D gene (6 bases). The CDR3 runs 15 residues. Germline V gene lookup returns CDR1 LNHNV and CDR2 YYDKDF (reference sequence). Trimming took 1 base from V and 3 from J, leaving 13 bases between them. The CDR3: CATSRGATGNYEQYF. The CDR3 region has the DNA TGTGCCACCAGCAGAGGGGCTACAGGGAACTACGAGCAGTACTTC. Looking up the rest from reference TRBV15 and TRBJ2-7 gives the full variable domain: DAMVIQNPRYQVTQFGKPVTLSCSQTLNHNVMYWYQQKSSQAPKLLFHYYDKDFNNEADTPDNFQSRRPNTSFCFLDIRSPGLGDTAMYLCATSRGATGNYEQYFGPGTRLTVT.

The J gene is TRBJ2-7, the V gene TRBV27; D not certain. Germline-derived CDR1 and CDR2 are MNHEY and SMNVEV (reference sequence). With 0 bases removed from V and 2 bases from J, the gap between germline ends came to 8 bases. The CDR3 length is 14 residues. CDR3 protein: CASSLSVRTYEQYF. The DNA for the CDR3 is TGTGCCAGCAGTTTATCGGTCCGTACCTACGAGCAGTACTTC.

This clonotype came up a few times. The chain combines TRBV7-2 with TRBJ1-2; 9 bases align to TRBD1. V lost 5 bases to trimming and J lost 5 bases; unmatched junction nucleotides: 12. This CDR3 spans 16 amino acids. The V gene's germline CDR1 is SGHTA and CDR2 FQGNSA. DNA for the CDR3: TGTGCCAGCAGCGGGGACAGGGTGACTCGGGGATATGGCTACACCTTC. It specifies CASSGDRVTRGYGYTF.

This clonotype turned up a few times. The rearrangement links TRBV20-1 to TRBJ2-5; D is ambiguous. The CDR3 consists of 12 residues. The V gene lost 6 bases and the J gene lost 2 bases, with 10 bases spanning the gap. CDR1 is DFQATT and CDR2 is SNEGSKA in the germline V gene (reference sequence). The CDR3 reads CSAQTRQETQYF. The CDR3 nucleotides read TGCAGTGCCCAGACCAGACAAGAGACCCAGTACTTC.

This rearrangement joins TRBV7-9 to TRBJ2-1; TRBD2 might be the D (5 bases). This CDR3 has 14 residues. Germline CDR1 and CDR2: SEHNR and FQNEAQ (reference sequence). Trimming shortened V by 7 bases and J by 5 bases, and 15 bases separated the two germline ends. CDR3 loop: CASTPGRANNEQFF. The CDR3 coding sequence is TGTGCCAGCACCCCTGGGCGGGCGAACAATGAGCAGTTCTTC.

The chain has TRBV6-1 and TRBJ2-1; D unclear. This CDR3 region has 11 residues. V gave up 5 bases and J gave up 5 bases, with 4 bases separating them. Germline V gene lookup returns CDR1 MNHNS and CDR2 SASEGT. CDR3 DNA: TGTGCCAGCAGTCTGGACAATGAGCAGTTCTTC. Translating gives CASSLDNEQFF.

V usage is TRBV6-2 or TRBV6-3 and J usage is TRBJ1-2; D is unresolved. Germline lookup yields CDR1 MNHEY and CDR2 SVGEGT. Trimming removed 4 bases at V and 5 bases at J, with 8 bases between. The CDR3 totals 12 residues. The CDR3 DNA follows: TGTGCCAGCAGTTCGGGCCCATATGGCTACACCTTC. Amino acid sequence: CASSSGPYGYTF.

The rearrangement joins TRBV28 to TRBJ2-3; 9 bases line up with TRBD2. The CDR3 is 16 amino acids. The V segment lost 5 bases and the J segment 0 bases; nucleotides outside the gene matches: 6. Germline CDR1 is MDHEN and CDR2 is SYDVKM. The CDR3 sequence is CASSRGTSLSTDTQYF. For the CDR3, the DNA is TGTGCCAGCAGTCGCGGGACTAGCCTCAGCACAGATACGCAGTATTTT.

The V gene is TRBV15, the J gene TRBJ2-2; 7 nucleotides align to TRBD2. V shed 11 bases and J 0 bases; nucleotides not matched to a gene: 6. This CDR3 comprises 14 residues. Germline lookup yields CDR1 LNHNV and CDR2 YYDKDF (reference sequence). The CDR3 bases are TGTGCCGCCGGAAGCGGGACGAACACCGGGGAGCTGTTTTTT. Protein sequence: CAAGSGTNTGELFF.

This chain connects TRBV14 to TRBJ1-6; D not certain. Germline V gene data show CDR1 as SGHDN and CDR2 as FVKESK. Trimming shortened V by 4 bases and J by 7 bases, and 8 bases separated the two germline ends. This CDR3 region has 13 residues. CDR3 in amino acids: CASSRYLNSPLHF. CDR3 DNA sequence: TGTGCCAGCAGCCGTTACTTAAATTCACCCCTCCACTTT.